The T cell receptor (beta chain) described here comes from a study of cytomegalovirus exposure and HLA in healthy donors. Study context: Around 180 million T cells yielded more than 90 million unique TCR beta sequences, as an earlier analysis found.

A remark on this clone: The antigen is not known.

The PCR contained 60 Vbeta and 13 Jbeta primers. Sequenced by immunoSEQ multiplex PCR; TCRdb stores in-frame clones only, minus some. The sample contains 150,000 or so clones, about three quarters of which appear only once. Overall study results and limits: Most of the CMV-associated TCR beta chains (in a later analysis) appeared to be HLA-restricted.

The donors, nominally healthy at sampling, likely had unrecorded immune exposures. Germline assignment: CDR1 SGHVS and CDR2 FQNEAQ. This CDR3 is 14 amino acids long. The V gene lost 8 bases and the J gene lost 6 bases, with 16 bases spanning the gap. This TCR derives from a woman aged 40 to 49 in good health and CMV-seronegative. The chain links TRBV7-8 to TRBJ2-2; tentative D call: TRBD2 (5 bases). The sequenced sample consisted of PBMCs. The CDR3 is CASFLLANAGELFF. For the CDR3, the DNA is TGTGCCAGCTTTCTTCTAGCAAACGCCGGGGAGCTGTTTTTT.